Listed below are T cell receptor beta chains from one sample, sequenced in a study of T cells in localized non-small cell lung cancer. This table comes from immunoSEQ multiplex PCR, and its TCRdb copy is limited to in-frame clones, with some not included. The data contain some 2,000 clones, less than 25% of them seen just once; the ten biggest clones take up about 9.1%. The sequencing used lung tumor tissue, collected before any cancer treatment. The receptor set was obtained from a woman aged 35 to 69 with stage I squamous cell lung carcinoma. The CDR3 runs from the conserved cysteine through the conserved F or W. Each record gives: J gene, D gene, clone size, V gene, CDR3 DNA, CDR3 protein. D genes are given only for firm matches. Expanded clones are given a class, and other clones once, few, many or no size at all.

J: TRBJ2-1
D: TRBD2
size: few
V: TRBV11-3
DNA: TGTGCCAGCAGCAGCCGTGGGAGGGCCCTTGAGCAGTTCTTC
CDR3: CASSSRGRALEQFF

J: TRBJ2-2
D: TRBD2
size: NA
V: TRBV11-3
DNA: TGTGCCAGCAGCTTAGGACTAGCGGGAGGGAACACCGGGGAGCTGTTTTTT
CDR3: CASSLGLAGGNTGELFF

J: TRBJ2-4
D: NA
size: NA
V: TRBV14
DNA: TGTGCCAGCAGCCAAGATGACAGCCTAGCCAAAAACATTCAGTACTTC
CDR3: CASSQDDSLAKNIQYF

J: TRBJ2-7
D: NA
size: NA
V: TRBV9
DNA: TGTGCCAGCAAGGCCTCGTGGGGTTACGAGCAGTACTTC
CDR3: CASKASWGYEQYF

J: TRBJ2-7
D: TRBD1
size: NA
V: TRBV30
DNA: TGTGCCTTTACCCGGACAGGGCCCTACGAGCAGTACTTC
CDR3: CAFTRTGPYEQYF

J: TRBJ2-7
D: NA
size: NA
V: TRBV4-1
DNA: TGCGCCAGCAGCCAAGAAATACGACTTTACGGGAACCACTACGAGCAGTACTTC
CDR3: CASSQEIRLYGNHYEQYF

J: TRBJ2-6
D: NA
size: NA
V: TRBV11-3
DNA: TGTGCCAGCAGCTTATTCGGGAGCTCTGGGGCCAACGTCCTGACTTTC
CDR3: CASSLFGSSGANVLTF

J: TRBJ1-6
D: NA
size: few
V: TRBV11-3
DNA: TGTGCCAGCAGCTCGTCGACTTATAATTCACCCCTCCACTTT
CDR3: CASSSSTYNSPLHF

J: TRBJ1-5
D: NA
size: NA
V: TRBV28
DNA: TGTGCCAGCAGTTTATATAACAGCAAAAATAGCAATCAGCCCCAGCATTTT
CDR3: CASSLYNSKNSNQPQHF

J: TRBJ2-7
D: TRBD2
size: few
V: TRBV15
DNA: TGTGCCACCAGCAGAGGACTAGCGGGAGCCTACGAGCAGTACTTC
CDR3: CATSRGLAGAYEQYF

J: TRBJ2-3
D: TRBD1
size: many
V: TRBV11-3
DNA: TGTGCCAGCAGCCCATTGACAGGGATTAGCACAGATACGCAGTATTTT
CDR3: CASSPLTGISTDTQYF

J: TRBJ2-3
D: TRBD2
size: NA
V: TRBV30
DNA: TGTGCCTGGAATTGGGGGGGAATTCCCACAGATACGCAGTATTTT
CDR3: CAWNWGGIPTDTQYF

J: TRBJ2-7
D: NA
size: medium-sized
V: TRBV6-8
DNA: TGTGCCATCAGTCACACCGTGGGGCACGAGCAGTACTTC
CDR3: CAISHTVGHEQYF

J: TRBJ2-1
D: NA
size: NA
V: TRBV18
DNA: TGTGCCAGCTCACCCCTTACGAGGAACAATGAGCAGTTCTTC
CDR3: CASSPLTRNNEQFF

J: TRBJ1-1
D: NA
size: NA
V: TRBV6-8
DNA: TGTGCCAGCAGTAAAACAGAGAACACTGAAGCTTTCTTT
CDR3: CASSKTENTEAFF

J: TRBJ2-3
D: TRBD1
size: once
V: TRBV29-1
DNA: TGCAGCGTTAGGGGGCTCGGAGATACGCAGTATTTT
CDR3: CSVRGLGDTQYF

J: TRBJ2-1
D: NA
size: few
V: TRBV11-3
DNA: TGTGCCAGCAGCTTATTAGGCTCTGTTATCTCCTACAATGAGCAGTTCTTC
CDR3: CASSLLGSVISYNEQFF

J: TRBJ2-7
D: NA
size: medium-sized
V: TRBV6-8
DNA: TGTGCCAGCAGGCCGGTCGGGGGCTACGAGCAGTACTTC
CDR3: CASRPVGGYEQYF

J: TRBJ2-7
D: NA
size: few
V: TRBV9
DNA: TGTGCCAGCACCCTCGACACTACCTCCTACGAGCAGTACTTC
CDR3: CASTLDTTSYEQYF

J: TRBJ2-1
D: NA
size: NA
V: TRBV28
DNA: TGTGCCAGCACCGATTCCGGGACTCCTTTCAATGAGCAGTTCTTC
CDR3: CASTDSGTPFNEQFF

J: TRBJ2-2
D: NA
size: NA
V: TRBV18
DNA: TGTGCCAGCTCACCACTAGGTTTCGTCACCGGGGAGCTGTTTTTT
CDR3: CASSPLGFVTGELFF

J: TRBJ2-1
D: TRBD2
size: large
V: TRBV18
DNA: TGTGCCAGCTCACTCAGCGGGAGGGTGGATGAGCAGTTCTTC
CDR3: CASSLSGRVDEQFF

J: TRBJ2-2
D: NA
size: NA
V: TRBV11-3
DNA: TGTGCCAGCAGCTCTCAACTTAACACCGGGGAGCTGTTTTTT
CDR3: CASSSQLNTGELFF

J: TRBJ1-4
D: NA
size: few
V: TRBV11-3
DNA: TGTGCCAGCAGCCAATCTACAGGAATGAGGGCTAATGAAAAACTGTTTTTT
CDR3: CASSQSTGMRANEKLFF

J: TRBJ2-3
D: NA
size: NA
V: TRBV11-3
DNA: TGTGCCAGCAGCCCCCAGACAGCCACAGATACGCAGTATTTT
CDR3: CASSPQTATDTQYF

J: TRBJ2-1
D: TRBD2
size: NA
V: TRBV28
DNA: TGTGCCAGCAGTTTTCCAGCGGGATCCTACAATGAGCAGTTCTTC
CDR3: CASSFPAGSYNEQFF

J: TRBJ2-1
D: TRBD2
size: NA
V: TRBV4-1
DNA: TGCGCCAGCAGCCAAGATTTAGCGGGAGGACCCTACAATGAGCAGTTCTTC
CDR3: CASSQDLAGGPYNEQFF

J: TRBJ1-1
D: NA
size: few
V: TRBV10-3
DNA: TGTGCCATCAGTGAGCTCCAGGGTCCGATTGTAGAAGCTTTCTTT
CDR3: CAISELQGPIVEAFF

J: TRBJ2-3
D: NA
size: NA
V: TRBV28
DNA: TGTGCCAGCACCTCTAGATCCAATACGCAGTATTTT
CDR3: CASTSRSNTQYF